These 12 T cell receptor beta chains came from one sample sequenced in a study of blood T cell repertoires in COVID-19. The method was immunoSEQ multiplex PCR; TCRdb's version includes in-frame clones alone and lacks a portion of them. This sample has some 510,000 clones, with roughly 88% found just once. The material sequenced was PBMCs or T cells enriched from blood (not recorded which). The source of these receptors is a woman aged 35 to 49 who had recovered from COVID-19.

This rearrangement joins TRBV28 to TRBJ1-2; a possible D gene is TRBD1 (6 bases). The CDR3 sequence is 13 residues long. The V and J ends lost 6 bases and 7 bases respectively, with 15 bases between them. Germline V lookup: CDR1 MDHEN, CDR2 SYDVKM. In DNA, the CDR3 is TGTGCCAGCAGCATCGACAGGATAGGTGGCTACACCTTC. This sequence encodes CASSIDRIGGYTF.

V and J are TRBV6-5 and TRBJ1-4; D is undetermined. The CDR3 covers 15 residues. Germline V CDR1 and CDR2: MNHEY, SVGAGI. With 0 bases removed from V and 4 bases from J, the gap between germline ends came to 9 bases. The CDR3 here is CASSYSSGSNEKLFF. CDR3 nucleotide sequence: TGTGCCAGCAGTTACTCGAGCGGAAGTAATGAAAAACTGTTTTTT.

The chain couples TRBV3-1 (or the pseudogene TRBV3-2) to TRBJ2-7, with D maybe TRBD1 (6 bases). The V gene's germline CDR1 is LGHDT and CDR2 YNNKEL (reference sequence). The CDR3 runs to 17 residues. Trimming stripped 4 bases from V and 1 base from J, with 20 bases between. The CDR3 DNA sequence: TGTGCCAGCAGCCTTCGACAGGCGGTGGGGATTTCCTACGAGCAGTACTTC. Protein product: CASSLRQAVGISYEQYF.

V usage is TRBV11-2 and J usage is TRBJ2-1, with 10 bases identical to TRBD2. The CDR3 spans 16 residues. The germline V gene has CDR1 SGHAT and CDR2 FQNNGV. V lost 3 bases to trimming and J lost 4 bases; unmatched junction nucleotides: 6. CDR3 amino acids: CASSFGLAAIYNEQFF. The CDR3, as DNA: TGTGCCAGCAGCTTTGGACTAGCGGCTATATACAATGAGCAGTTCTTC.

The V gene is TRBV6-5, the J gene TRBJ2-1; D is perhaps TRBD2 (7 bases). The CDR3 runs 14 residues. The V end lost 8 bases, the J end lost 2 bases, and 13 bases lay between the germline ends. Germline V CDR1 and CDR2: MNHEY, SVGAGI. This chain's CDR3 is CASGGGGPYNEQFF. The DNA for the CDR3 is TGTGCCAGCGGAGGGGGGGGACCCTACAATGAGCAGTTCTTC.

The chain joins TRBV4-3 to TRBJ1-2; D call uncertain. CDR1 and CDR2 (germline): LGHNA, YSLEER. This CDR3 is built from 15 residues. The germline V and J ends were trimmed by 0 bases and 3 bases, with 11 bases remaining between them. CDR3 bases: TGCGCCAGCAGCCAAGATACTGACACACACTATGGCTACACCTTC. Protein sequence: CASSQDTDTHYGYTF.

The chain uses TRBV5-5 and TRBJ1-5, with TRBD1 matching 8 bases. The trim removed 4 bases at V and 5 bases at J, leaving 5 bases unmatched. The CDR3 is made up of 14 amino acids. Looked up from germline, CDR1 is SGHKS and CDR2 is YYEKEE (reference sequence). CDR3 sequence: CASSPGQGHQPQHF. CDR3 DNA sequence: TGTGCCAGCAGCCCTGGACAGGGTCATCAGCCCCAGCATTTT.

A single count supports this clone. The V call is TRBV28, the J call TRBJ1-1; D may be TRBD1 (5 bases). With 3 bases removed from V and 1 base from J, the gap between germline ends came to 9 bases. The length of the CDR3 is 14 residues. The germline V gene encodes CDR1 MDHEN and CDR2 SYDVKM. For the CDR3, the DNA is TGTGCCAGCAGTTTGATGGGGGGGAACACTGAAGCTTTCTTT. Translating it yields CASSLMGGNTEAFF. The variable domain in full, with the rest retrieved from reference TRBV28 and TRBJ1-1, is DVKVTQSSRYLVKRTGEKVFLECVQDMDHENMFWYRQDPGLGLRLIYFSYDVKMKEKGDIPEGYSVSREKKERFSLILESASTNQTSMYLCASSLMGGNTEAFFGQGTRLTVV.

This rearrangement joins TRBV6-5 to TRBJ1-5; weak D call: TRBD1 (5 bases). Germline assignment: CDR1 MNHEY and CDR2 SVGAGI. The V end was cut by 9 bases, the J end by 6 bases, with 15 bases between. This CDR3 spans 13 amino acids. For the CDR3, the DNA is TGTGCCAGTTCGGGGGGTGTTGGTCAGCCCCAGCATTTT. It codes for CASSGGVGQPQHF.

This chain joins TRBV27 and TRBJ2-3, with D uncertain. CDR1 and CDR2 from the germline V gene are MNHEY and SMNVEV (reference sequence). The CDR3 loop spans 15 amino acids. V dropped 2 bases and J dropped 1 base, with 10 bases sitting between them. The CDR3 DNA is TGTGCCAGCAGTTTAACCGGGTACGGCACAGATACGCAGTATTTT. This codes for CASSLTGYGTDTQYF.

Comments on this clone: The sample has other DNA sequences that encode this CDR3 too. The V call is TRBV7-2, the J call TRBJ2-5, with 7 bases identical to TRBD2. The germline V gene has CDR1 SGHTA and CDR2 FQGNSA. The CDR3 has 13 residues. The junction had 3 bases not matched to a gene; V was cut back by 5 bases and J by 3 bases. CDR3 bases: TGTGCCAGCAGCCGCGGGGGAGAAGAGACCCAGTACTTC. It translates to CASSRGGEETQYF.

The genes are TRBV2 and TRBJ1-1; 8 nucleotides match TRBD1. J lost 3 bases, V lost 6 bases, and 6 bases had no gene match. The CDR3 has 14 amino acids. Germline V gene sequence: CDR1 SNHLY, CDR2 FYNNEI. The DNA of the CDR3 is TGTGCCAGCAGCCGACAGGGGACGTACACTGAAGCTTTCTTT. The encoded protein is CASSRQGTYTEAFF.